A single sample gave rise to the 8 T cell receptor beta chains below, sequenced in a study of regulatory T cells in long-lasting Graves disease. Building of the TCR beta libraries involved iRepertoire HTBI primers and Arm-PCR of CDR3 regions. Via MiXCR, TCRdb re-called the multiplex PCR reads, giving one row per CDR3 protein. The sample yields fewer than 500,000 distinct CDR3 sequences, about 17% seen once. Described time point: newly diagnosed GD, antithyroid drugs for less than 3 months. PBMC-derived RNA was used for the TCR library. The same specimen was also included in a second study, on T cells in Graves' hyperthyroidism and ophthalmopathy.

The specimen was peripheral blood mononuclear cells (PBMCs), collected at new diagnosis, from a patient treated with antithyroid drugs. These receptors were collected from a man aged 35-49 years with Graves disease.

This clonotype was seen ten or more times. The CDR3 DNA is TGTGCCATCAGTGATAGGGCGATCTATGGCTACACCTTC. Protein product: CAISDRAIYGYTF. This rearrangement joins TRBV10-3 to TRBJ1-2; D is uncertain. This CDR3 is built from 13 residues. Germline V gene sequence: CDR1 ENHRY, CDR2 SYGVKD. Trimming took 3 bases from V and 4 from J, leaving 9 bases between them.

As concerns this clonotype: One base away lies a much larger clone, so this may be a sequencing read error. The gene calls are TRBV12-3 or TRBV12-4 and TRBJ2-3, with TRBD2 matching over 7 bases. This CDR3 comprises 16 residues. Losses at the gene ends were 4 bases for V and 5 bases for J; bases not matched to a gene: 12. CDR3 DNA sequence: TGTGCCAGCAGTTACGGACTAGTGGGAGCGGGAGATACGCAGTATTTT. Translated: CASSYGLVGAGDTQYF.

This clonotype was counted ten times or more. The V and J genes are TRBV5-1 and TRBJ1-5; 10 nucleotides align to TRBD1. This CDR3 contains 15 residues. The trim removed 3 bases at V and 4 bases at J, leaving 4 bases unmatched. Germline V lookup: CDR1 SGHRS, CDR2 YFSETQ. The CDR3, as DNA: TGCGCCAGCAGCTCCGGGACAGGGGAAAATCAGCCCCAGCATTTT. Amino acids: CASSSGTGENQPQHF. Together with reference TRBV5-1 and TRBJ1-5, the CDR3 gives the full variable domain: KAGVTQTPRYLIKTRGQQVTLSCSPISGHRSVSWYQQTPGQGLQFLFEYFSETQRNKGNFPGRFSGRQFSNSRSEMNVSTLELGDSALYLCASSSGTGENQPQHFGDGTRLSIL.

The chain's CDR3 is CSVTEGLYEKLFF. The CDR3 DNA sequence: TGCAGCGTTACCGAGGGTTTATATGAAAAACTGTTTTTT. The chain links TRBV29-1 to TRBJ1-4; D call uncertain. Germline V gene sequence: CDR1 SQVTM, CDR2 ANQGSEA. CDR3 length equals 13 residues. The V end lost 5 bases, the J end lost 6 bases, and 13 bases lay between the germline ends. The full variable domain, in which reference TRBV29-1 and TRBJ1-4 provide the parts outside the CDR3, is SAVISQKPSRDICQRGTSLTIQCQVDSQVTMMFWYRQQPGQSLTLIATANQGSEATYESGFVIDKFPISRPNLTFSTLTVSNMSPEDSSIYLCSVTEGLYEKLFFGSGTQLSVL.

The table lists this clonotype with a few counts. The chain couples TRBV20-1 to TRBJ2-7, with 11 bases matching TRBD2. Germline CDR1 is DFQATT and CDR2 is SNEGSKA (reference sequence). The CDR3 sequence is 15 residues long. V lost 3 bases, J lost 6 bases, and 10 bases stayed unmatched. The CDR3 DNA reads as TGCAGTGCTAGCCGGGGGGGACTAGCGGATACCGAGCAGTACTTC. This sequence encodes CSASRGGLADTEQYF.

Only a few counts were recorded for this clonotype. The CDR3 DNA sequence: TGTGCCAGCAGTGAACACACAGATACGCAGTATTTT. This codes for CASSEHTDTQYF. V gene TRBV2 combines with J gene TRBJ2-3; D not certain. Per germline, CDR1 SNHLY and CDR2 FYNNEI. Trimming shortened V by 2 bases and J by 2 bases, and 2 bases separated the two germline ends. CDR3 length equals 12 residues.

There are many counts of this clonotype. A junction end diverges from the germline sequence, so it may reflect a read error. V and J are TRBV28 and TRBJ2-7; TRBD2 aligns across 7 bases. Looked up from germline, CDR1 is MDHEN and CDR2 is SYDVKM. This CDR3 spans 16 amino acids. The CDR3 nucleotides read TGTGCCAGCAGTTTATGGGGTGCGGGAGACTCCCACGAGCAGTACTTC. Translated, it gives CASSLWGAGDSHEQYF.

This clonotype occurred many times. This rearrangement joins TRBV28 to TRBJ2-7, with D tentatively TRBD1 (6 bases). The ends were cut back, 1 base at V and 2 bases at J, with 18 bases in the middle. The CDR3 sequence is 17 residues long. The germline gives CDR1 MDHEN, CDR2 SYDVKM. Here the CDR3 reads CASSLLGSRTVTYEQYF. The CDR3 DNA follows: TGTGCCAGCAGTTTATTGGGGTCGAGGACAGTGACCTACGAGCAGTACTTC.